This TCR beta chain was profiled in a study of shared clonotypes between healthy human individuals. As for the study in general: Per donor, three plates held CD4 naive cells, three held CD4 memory, two held CD8 naive and one held CD8 memory. Broader study findings: Rarefaction exposed incomplete sorted-subset sequencing despite large depth.

In germline, CDR1 is LNHDA, CDR2 SQIVND (reference sequence). The CDR3 spans 13 residues. V dropped 10 bases and J dropped 0 bases, with 10 bases sitting between them. In the study's own analysis: Filtering differed because ImmunoSEQ produced junction-only sequences that carried no quality scores. TCRdb's table, derived via immunoSEQ multiplex PCR, lists solely in-frame clones and lacks some. The V and J calls and clone size come from that table; D and trimming were worked out from the DNA. There are millions of clones in the sample; about 94% occur only once, and 0.9% to 1.3% lies in the top ten. This clone has more than one count but fewer than ten. Its antigen is undetermined. Naivety among CD8 cells was defined by CD45RO negativity and positive CCR7 selection, thereby excluding terminally differentiated effector memory CD45RA+ cells.

This chain links TRBV19 with TRBJ1-5; D is perhaps TRBD1 (5 bases). This sequence was found in a man aged 18 to 29 in good health. The sequenced sample was naive CD8+ T cells sorted from blood. The CDR3 DNA follows: TGTGCCACCCGGGGCGGTAGCAATCAGCCCCAGCATTTT. This gives the protein CATRGGSNQPQHF.